Shown below are 24 T cell receptor beta chains from a single sample sequenced in a study of cytomegalovirus exposure and HLA in healthy donors (dated by TCRdb to 2015 to 2018). Library prep was done by the immunoSEQ multiplex PCR assay. A mixture of 60 forward primers for TCR Vbeta segments and 13 reverse primers for TCR Jbeta segments was used in the multiplex PCR. Entries here come from immuneACCESS through TCRdb and include only in-frame sequences with V and J called. Some clones fail to appear in such tables; in the studies checked, an unresolved V gene covers under half of the shortfall, and the cause of the remainder is unknown. For this sample there are some 20,000 clones; 65% to 75% appear just once. Jointly, the top ten make up about 3.8% of the sample. The sequenced material came from PBMCs. The receptors stem from a man aged 18-30 years in good health and CMV-seronegative.

The J gene is TRBJ2-3, the V gene TRBV9; D unclear. Germline V gives CDR1 SGDLS, CDR2 YYNGEE. The CDR3 is 12 amino acids. The V and J ends lost 0 bases and 5 bases respectively, with 4 bases between them. The CDR3 DNA follows: TGTGCCAGCAGCGTAGTCAAAGATACGCAGTATTTT. This codes for CASSVVKDTQYF.

The V and J genes are TRBV30 and TRBJ1-6; D uncertain. V gave up 2 bases and J gave up 12 bases, with 8 bases separating them. The CDR3 has 11 amino acids. From germline, CDR1 is GTSNPN and CDR2 SVGIG (reference sequence). Written as DNA, the CDR3 is TGTGCCTGGAGTTCGCCGGGACCCCTCCACTTT. This codes for CAWSSPGPLHF.

This clone has just one count. V usage is TRBV7-9 and J usage is TRBJ1-2; D remains unclear. Per the germline V gene, CDR1 is SEHNR and CDR2 is FQNEAQ (reference sequence). Trimming removed 5 bases at V and 8 bases at J, with 12 bases between. CDR3 length: 12 residues. Written as DNA, the CDR3 is TGTGCCAGCAGCCCCGAGTTGAGCGGCTACACCTTC. Translating it yields CASSPELSGYTF.

Remarks on this clone: At one of its ends the junction is not consistent with the germline gene, which may arise from a read error. This chain connects TRBV7-7 to TRBJ2-3; TRBD2 aligns across 8 bases. Germline assignment: CDR1 SSHAT and CDR2 FNYEAQ (reference sequence). The CDR3 length is 14 residues. CDR3 nucleotides: TGTGCTAGCAGTTCCGGGACTAGTGCAGATACGCAGTATTTT. It codes for CASSSGTSADTQYF.

The chain employs TRBV4-3 and TRBJ1-2, with D maybe TRBD1 (6 bases). The CDR3 is made up of 15 amino acids. Per the germline V gene, CDR1 is LGHNA and CDR2 is YSLEER. Trimming removed 0 bases from V and 6 bases from J, with 14 bases in between. The CDR3 protein is CASSQDLTGWDGYTF. The CDR3 nucleotides read TGCGCCAGCAGCCAAGACCTGACAGGTTGGGATGGCTACACCTTC.

The V gene is TRBV6-5, the J gene TRBJ2-1, with 11 bases aligning to TRBD1. In germline, CDR1 is MNHEY, CDR2 SVGAGI. The CDR3 length is 14 residues. The V gene end was trimmed by 6 bases and the J gene end by 7 bases; junction bases not matched to a gene: 5. The CDR3 sequence is CASRSGTGGNEQFF. CDR3 DNA sequence: TGTGCCAGCAGGTCCGGGACAGGGGGGAATGAGCAGTTCTTC.

The V gene is TRBV6-6, the J gene TRBJ2-7, with 10 bases aligning to TRBD1. J was trimmed by 6 bases and V by 4 bases; bases with no gene match: 9. The CDR3 length is 15 residues. Germline V gene sequence: CDR1 MNHNY, CDR2 SVGAGI (reference sequence). CDR3: CASSSQTGGVFEQYF. DNA for the CDR3: TGTGCCAGCAGTTCCCAGACAGGGGGCGTCTTCGAGCAGTACTTC.

V and J are TRBV29-1 and TRBJ1-2; D uncertain. Germline loops: CDR1 SQVTM, CDR2 ANQGSEA. V was pared by 5 bases and J by 10 bases, with 11 bases between. The CDR3 contains 10 residues. In DNA, the CDR3 is TGCAGCGTTTTCCAACGCGACTACACCTTC. Protein sequence: CSVFQRDYTF.

This clone was counted between two and nine times. The V and J genes are TRBV4-2 and TRBJ1-2; D is undetermined. The CDR3 consists of 15 residues. Trimming left V 0 bases short and J 4 bases short, with 12 bases between. Per germline, CDR1 LGHNA and CDR2 YNFKEQ. In DNA, the CDR3 is TGTGCCAGCAGCCAAGACGCATCTAGCGGCTATGGCTACACCTTC. Translation: CASSQDASSGYGYTF.

This chain joins TRBV6-5 and TRBJ1-5; 7 bases map to TRBD1. The CDR3 extends over 13 amino acids. Germline CDR1 reads MNHEY; CDR2 reads SVGAGI. Trimming cost V 5 bases and J 6 bases; bases outside gene matches: 4. The CDR3 protein is CASSRQGGQPQHF. As DNA, the CDR3 is TGTGCCAGCAGTCGACAGGGCGGTCAGCCCCAGCATTTT.

This clone was counted once. V and J are TRBV30 and TRBJ1-2; no clear D gene. The germline V gene has CDR1 GTSNPN and CDR2 SVGIG (reference sequence). V was trimmed by 3 bases and J by 7 bases, leaving 9 bases between them. The CDR3 covers 11 residues. CDR3 in DNA: TGTGCCTGGAGCCTAAGCGGTGGCTACACCTTC. Residues: CAWSLSGGYTF.

The chain joins TRBV5-1 to TRBJ1-1; D is undetermined. The CDR3 totals 13 residues. CDR1 is SGHRS, CDR2 YFSETQ, per germline. Trimming took off 5 bases at V and 4 bases at J, with 12 bases between the two ends. The CDR3 is CASRTRVGTEAFF. CDR3 sequence (DNA): TGCGCCAGCAGGACCCGGGTGGGCACTGAAGCTTTCTTT.

This clone was observed a handful of times. V and J are TRBV5-1 and TRBJ2-7, with a possible D match to TRBD1 (6 bases). Germline V gives CDR1 SGHRS, CDR2 YFSETQ. V was trimmed by 5 bases and J by 6 bases, leaving 9 bases between them. The CDR3 has 11 residues. CDR3 sequence: CASSWDTEQYF. In nucleotides, the CDR3 is TGCGCCAGCAGTTGGGACACCGAGCAGTACTTC.

The J gene is TRBJ2-2, the V gene TRBV7-2; D ambiguous. The CDR3 is made up of 13 amino acids. CDR1 is SGHTA, CDR2 FQGNSA, per germline. Trimming removed 0 bases from V and 5 bases from J, with 4 bases in between. The DNA of the CDR3 is TGTGCCAGCAGCTTAGCTCTAACCGGGGAGCTGTTTTTT. It specifies CASSLALTGELFF.

The J gene is TRBJ2-3, the V gene TRBV5-1; 14 nucleotides line up with TRBD2. The CDR3 consists of 16 residues. Per germline, CDR1 SGHRS and CDR2 YFSETQ. The junction had 2 bases not matched to a gene; V was cut back by 1 base and J by 4 bases. CDR3 amino acids: CASSLRTSGGSDTQYF. The CDR3 region has the DNA TGCGCCAGCAGCTTGAGGACTAGCGGGGGGTCAGATACGCAGTATTTT.

The V and J genes are TRBV9 and TRBJ1-5; TRBD1 matches at 12 bases. The CDR3 is 16 residues long. J lost 5 bases, V lost 4 bases, and 7 bases had no gene match. Germline V gives CDR1 SGDLS, CDR2 YYNGEE. The CDR3: CASSLGQGARDQPQHF. The CDR3 DNA follows: TGTGCCAGCAGCCTGGGACAGGGGGCTAGGGATCAGCCCCAGCATTTT.

Turning to this clone: Within the sample, other DNA sequences also encode this same CDR3. The chain joins TRBV5-1 to TRBJ2-1, with TRBD1 matching 9 bases. This CDR3 is built from 14 residues. The junction had 2 bases not matched to a gene; V was cut back by 4 bases and J by 3 bases. Germline V gene lookup returns CDR1 SGHRS and CDR2 YFSETQ. The CDR3: CASSRDRDYNEQFF. CDR3 DNA sequence: TGCGCCAGCAGCAGGGACAGGGACTACAATGAGCAGTTCTTC.

The V and J genes are TRBV9 and TRBJ2-7; 8 positions match TRBD2. CDR3 length: 14 residues. Germline V gene sequence: CDR1 SGDLS, CDR2 YYNGEE. After removal of 0 bases from V and 2 bases from J, the junction contained 1 base not matched to a gene. CDR3 sequence: CASSVGGGTYEQYF. The CDR3 nucleotides read TGTGCCAGCAGCGTAGGCGGGGGGACCTACGAGCAGTACTTC.

The chain carries TRBV30 and TRBJ1-5, with 8 bases identical to TRBD1. Trimming cost V 4 bases and J 3 bases; bases outside gene matches: 2. Germline values: CDR1 GTSNPN, CDR2 SVGIG (reference sequence). The CDR3 has 13 amino acids. The CDR3 DNA reads TGTGCCTGGAAGACAGGGGACAATCAGCCCCAGCATTTT. Residues: CAWKTGDNQPQHF.

This rearrangement joins TRBV30 to TRBJ1-1; tentative D call: TRBD1 (6 bases). Germline values: CDR1 GTSNPN, CDR2 SVGIG (reference sequence). The CDR3 is 15 residues long. V was clipped by 5 bases and J by 0 bases, with 16 bases between them. The CDR3 here is CAWSRTAPLNTEAFF. The DNA for the CDR3 is TGTGCCTGGTCTCGGACAGCGCCATTGAACACTGAAGCTTTCTTT.

CDR3 region: CASRRQGAATEAFF. CDR3 sequence (DNA): TGTGCCAGCAGGCGACAGGGGGCGGCCACTGAAGCTTTCTTT. The rearrangement links TRBV6-5 to TRBJ1-1; 10 bases fit TRBD1. CDR1 is MNHEY, CDR2 SVGAGI, per germline. The ends lost 6 bases at V and 4 bases at J; junction bases unmatched: 5. CDR3 size: 14 residues.

This clone is large within its sample. The CDR3 reads CASSLEPVSSYGYTF. CDR3 coding DNA: TGTGCCAGCAGCTTGGAGCCAGTTTCTAGCTATGGCTACACCTTC. J is TRBJ1-2 and V is TRBV5-4; D gene unclear. From germline, CDR1 is SGHNT and CDR2 YYREEE (reference sequence). The CDR3 sequence is 15 residues long. The ends were cut back, 0 bases at V and 4 bases at J, with 13 bases in the middle.

The rearrangement joins TRBV6-5 to TRBJ1-1; 8 nucleotides agree with TRBD1. The germline V gene encodes CDR1 MNHEY and CDR2 SVGAGI. The junction had 11 bases not matched to a gene; V was cut back by 6 bases and J by 5 bases. The CDR3 loop spans 15 amino acids. The chain's CDR3 is CASRPTRTGRTEAFF. The CDR3 DNA sequence: TGTGCCAGCAGGCCTACCCGGACAGGGCGAACTGAAGCTTTCTTT.

The V gene is TRBV30, the J gene TRBJ2-7; D may be TRBD1 (5 bases). The germline V gene encodes CDR1 GTSNPN and CDR2 SVGIG (reference sequence). The CDR3 is made up of 11 amino acids. The V gene lost 0 bases and the J gene lost 9 bases, with 9 bases spanning the gap. The CDR3 coding sequence is TGTGCCTGGAGTGTGGGGCCGGCGCAGTACTTC. Translation gives CAWSVGPAQYF.